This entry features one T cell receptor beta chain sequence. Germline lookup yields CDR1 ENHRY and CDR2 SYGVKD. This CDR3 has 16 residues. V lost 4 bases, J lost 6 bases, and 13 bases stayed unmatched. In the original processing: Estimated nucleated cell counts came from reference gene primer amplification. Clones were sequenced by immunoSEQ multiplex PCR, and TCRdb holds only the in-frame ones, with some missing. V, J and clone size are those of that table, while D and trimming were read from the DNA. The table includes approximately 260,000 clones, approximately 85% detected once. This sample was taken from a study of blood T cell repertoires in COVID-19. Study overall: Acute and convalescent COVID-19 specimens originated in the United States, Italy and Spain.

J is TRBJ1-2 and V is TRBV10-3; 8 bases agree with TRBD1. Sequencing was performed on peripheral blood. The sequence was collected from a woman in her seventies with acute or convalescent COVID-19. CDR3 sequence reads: CAISGTGKALKDGYTF. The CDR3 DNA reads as TGTGCCATCAGTGGGACAGGGAAGGCCCTGAAGGATGGCTACACCTTC.